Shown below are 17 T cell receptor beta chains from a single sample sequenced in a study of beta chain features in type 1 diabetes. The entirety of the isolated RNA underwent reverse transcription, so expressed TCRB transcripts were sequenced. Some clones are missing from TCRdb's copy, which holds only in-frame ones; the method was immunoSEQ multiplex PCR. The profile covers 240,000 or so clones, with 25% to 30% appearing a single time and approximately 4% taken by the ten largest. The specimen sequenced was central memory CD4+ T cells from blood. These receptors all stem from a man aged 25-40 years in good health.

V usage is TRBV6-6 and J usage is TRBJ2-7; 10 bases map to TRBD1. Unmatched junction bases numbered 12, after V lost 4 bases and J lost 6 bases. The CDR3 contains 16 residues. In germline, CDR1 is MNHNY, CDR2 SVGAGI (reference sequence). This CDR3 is CASSFSTGQGKGEQYF. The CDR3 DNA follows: TGTGCCAGCAGTTTCAGTACGGGACAGGGGAAAGGCGAGCAGTACTTC.

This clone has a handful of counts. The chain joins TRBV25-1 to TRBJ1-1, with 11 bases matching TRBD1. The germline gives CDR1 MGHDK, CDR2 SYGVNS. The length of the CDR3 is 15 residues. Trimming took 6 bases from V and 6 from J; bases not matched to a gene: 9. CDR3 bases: TGTGCCAGCAGAGGGACAGGGGGATCGAGCGCTGAAGCTTTCTTT. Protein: CASRGTGGSSAEAFF.

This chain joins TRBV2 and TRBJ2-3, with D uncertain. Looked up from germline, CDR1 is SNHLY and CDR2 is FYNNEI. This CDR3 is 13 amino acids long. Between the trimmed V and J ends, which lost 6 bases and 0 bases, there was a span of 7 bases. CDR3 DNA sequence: TGTGCCAGCAGGGCTATTAGCACAGATACGCAGTATTTT. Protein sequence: CASRAISTDTQYF.

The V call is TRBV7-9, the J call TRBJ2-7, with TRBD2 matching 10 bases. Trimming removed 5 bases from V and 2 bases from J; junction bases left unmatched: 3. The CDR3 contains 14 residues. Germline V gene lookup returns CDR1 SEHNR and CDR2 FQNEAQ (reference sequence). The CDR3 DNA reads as TGTGCCAGCAGCCAACTAGCGGGGCCCTACGAGCAGTACTTC. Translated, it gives CASSQLAGPYEQYF.

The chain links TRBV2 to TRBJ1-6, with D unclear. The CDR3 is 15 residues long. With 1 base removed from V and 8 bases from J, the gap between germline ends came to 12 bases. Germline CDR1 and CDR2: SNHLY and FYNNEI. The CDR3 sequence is CASSEGRSSYSPLHF. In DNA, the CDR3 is TGTGCCAGCAGTGAAGGCAGGTCGTCCTATTCACCCCTCCACTTT.

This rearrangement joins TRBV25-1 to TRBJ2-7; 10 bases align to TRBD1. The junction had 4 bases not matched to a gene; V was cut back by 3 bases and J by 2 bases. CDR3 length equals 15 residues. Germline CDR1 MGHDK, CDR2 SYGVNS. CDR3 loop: CASSERTGGTYEQYF. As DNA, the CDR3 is TGTGCCAGCAGTGAGCGGACAGGGGGGACCTACGAGCAGTACTTC.

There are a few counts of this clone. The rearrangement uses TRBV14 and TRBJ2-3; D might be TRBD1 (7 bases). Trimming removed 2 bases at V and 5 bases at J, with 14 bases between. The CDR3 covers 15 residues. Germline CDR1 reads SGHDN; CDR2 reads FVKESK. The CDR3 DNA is TGTGCCAGCAGCCAAACTCGACAGGGAGGAGATACGCAGTATTTT. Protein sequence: CASSQTRQGGDTQYF.

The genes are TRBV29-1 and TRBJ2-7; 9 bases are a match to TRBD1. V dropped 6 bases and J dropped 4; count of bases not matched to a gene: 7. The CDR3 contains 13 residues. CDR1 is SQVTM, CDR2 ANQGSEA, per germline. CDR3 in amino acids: CSVLGDREYEQYF. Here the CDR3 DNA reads TGCAGCGTCCTGGGGGACAGGGAGTACGAGCAGTACTTC.

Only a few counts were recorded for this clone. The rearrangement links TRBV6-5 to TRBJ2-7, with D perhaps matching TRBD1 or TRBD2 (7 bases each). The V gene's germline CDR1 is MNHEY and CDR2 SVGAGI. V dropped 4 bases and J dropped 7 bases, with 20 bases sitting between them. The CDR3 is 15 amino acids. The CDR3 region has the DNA TGTGCCAGCAGTTGGGAGGGGGCGCCGAATGGAGAGCAGTACTTC. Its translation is CASSWEGAPNGEQYF.

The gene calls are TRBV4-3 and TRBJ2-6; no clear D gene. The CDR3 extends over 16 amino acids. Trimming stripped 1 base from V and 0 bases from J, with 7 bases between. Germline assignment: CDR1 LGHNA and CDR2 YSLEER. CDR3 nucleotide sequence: TGCGCCAGCAGCCAAGGCAGGTCCTCTGGGGCCAACGTCCTGACTTTC. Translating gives CASSQGRSSGANVLTF.

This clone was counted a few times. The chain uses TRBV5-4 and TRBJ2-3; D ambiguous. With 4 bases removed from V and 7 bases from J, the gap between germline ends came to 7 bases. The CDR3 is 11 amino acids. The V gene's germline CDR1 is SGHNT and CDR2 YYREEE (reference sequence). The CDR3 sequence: CASSKTNTQYF. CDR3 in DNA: TGTGCCAGCAGCAAGACCAATACGCAGTATTTT. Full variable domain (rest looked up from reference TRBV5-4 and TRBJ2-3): ETGVTQSPTHLIKTRGQQVTLRCSSQSGHNTVSWYQQALGQGPQFIFQYYREEENGRGNFPPRFSGLQFPNYSSELNVNALELDDSALYLCASSKTNTQYFGPGTRLTVL.

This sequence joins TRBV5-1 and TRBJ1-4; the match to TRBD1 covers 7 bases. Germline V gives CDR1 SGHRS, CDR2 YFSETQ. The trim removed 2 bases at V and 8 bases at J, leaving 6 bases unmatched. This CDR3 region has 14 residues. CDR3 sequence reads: CASSFGQAGEKLFF. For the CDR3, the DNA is TGCGCCAGCAGCTTTGGACAGGCCGGAGAAAAACTGTTTTTT.

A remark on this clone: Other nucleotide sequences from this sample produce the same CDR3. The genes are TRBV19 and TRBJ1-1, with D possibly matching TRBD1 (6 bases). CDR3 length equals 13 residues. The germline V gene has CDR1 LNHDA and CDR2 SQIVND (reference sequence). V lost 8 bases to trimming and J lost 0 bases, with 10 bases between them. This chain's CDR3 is CASSQGMNTEAFF. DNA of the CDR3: TGTGCCAGTTCACAGGGCATGAACACTGAAGCTTTCTTT. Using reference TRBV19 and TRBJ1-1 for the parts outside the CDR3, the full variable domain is DGGITQSPKYLFRKEGQNVTLSCEQNLNHDAMYWYRQDPGQGLRLIYYSQIVNDFQKGDIAEGYSVSREKKESFPLTVTSAQKNPTAFYLCASSQGMNTEAFFGQGTRLTVV.

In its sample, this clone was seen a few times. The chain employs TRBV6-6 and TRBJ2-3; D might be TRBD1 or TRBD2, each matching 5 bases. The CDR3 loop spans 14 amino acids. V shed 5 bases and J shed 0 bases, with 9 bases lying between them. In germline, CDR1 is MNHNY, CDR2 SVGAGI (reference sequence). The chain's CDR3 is CASSTRDSTDTQYF. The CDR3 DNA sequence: TGTGCCAGCAGTACCCGGGACAGCACAGATACGCAGTATTTT.

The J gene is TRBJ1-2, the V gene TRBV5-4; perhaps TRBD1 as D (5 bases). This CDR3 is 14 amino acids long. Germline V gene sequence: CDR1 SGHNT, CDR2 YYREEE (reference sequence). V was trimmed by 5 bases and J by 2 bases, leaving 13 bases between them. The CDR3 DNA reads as TGTGCCAGCAGACCCGGGACTTCCAACTATGGCTACACCTTC. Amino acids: CASRPGTSNYGYTF.

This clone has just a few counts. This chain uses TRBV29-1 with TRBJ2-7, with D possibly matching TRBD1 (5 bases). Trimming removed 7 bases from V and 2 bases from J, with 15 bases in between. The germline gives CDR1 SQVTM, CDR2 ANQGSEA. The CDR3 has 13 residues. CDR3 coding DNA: TGCAGCGAGCAGGGTTTCAACGCCTACGAGCAGTACTTC. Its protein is CSEQGFNAYEQYF.

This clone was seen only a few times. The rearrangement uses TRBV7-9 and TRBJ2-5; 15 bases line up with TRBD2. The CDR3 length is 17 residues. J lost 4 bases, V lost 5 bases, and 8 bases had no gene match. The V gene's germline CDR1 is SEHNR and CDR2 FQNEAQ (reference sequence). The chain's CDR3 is CASSARGLAGGGETQYF. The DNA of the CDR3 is TGTGCCAGCAGCGCAAGAGGACTAGCGGGAGGGGGAGAGACCCAGTACTTC.